This T cell receptor beta chain was recovered during a study of beta chain features in type 1 diabetes. Study-wide findings and caveats: Insertions were fewer and deletions more numerous at VDJ junctions in type 1 diabetes patients. The naive, central memory and Treg TCRB repertoires of patients appeared to be more similar to one another than those of healthy donors.

Only a few counts were recorded for this clone. Its matching antigen is unknown. Sequencing targeted expressed TCRB transcripts, as all isolated RNA had been reverse transcribed. The method was immunoSEQ multiplex PCR; TCRdb's version includes in-frame clones alone and lacks a portion of them. The sample consists of 200,000 to 250,000 clones, approximately 11% of them appearing once. The authors sorted CD4+ naive, central memory, regulatory and stem cell-like memory cells via CD45RO/CCR7/CD25/CD127/CD95/CD27. The CDR3 is made up of 14 amino acids. CDR1 SEHNR and CDR2 FQNEAQ come from the germline V gene (reference sequence). Trimming removed 1 base at V and 0 bases at J, with 4 bases between.

Sequenced: central memory CD4+ T cells from blood. This clonotype was sampled from a man between 18 and 35 years old in good health. The V gene is TRBV7-9, the J gene TRBJ2-1; D is uncertain. In nucleotides, the CDR3 is TGTGCCAGCAGCTTAGACGTCTCCTACAATGAGCAGTTCTTC. Its protein product is CASSLDVSYNEQFF.